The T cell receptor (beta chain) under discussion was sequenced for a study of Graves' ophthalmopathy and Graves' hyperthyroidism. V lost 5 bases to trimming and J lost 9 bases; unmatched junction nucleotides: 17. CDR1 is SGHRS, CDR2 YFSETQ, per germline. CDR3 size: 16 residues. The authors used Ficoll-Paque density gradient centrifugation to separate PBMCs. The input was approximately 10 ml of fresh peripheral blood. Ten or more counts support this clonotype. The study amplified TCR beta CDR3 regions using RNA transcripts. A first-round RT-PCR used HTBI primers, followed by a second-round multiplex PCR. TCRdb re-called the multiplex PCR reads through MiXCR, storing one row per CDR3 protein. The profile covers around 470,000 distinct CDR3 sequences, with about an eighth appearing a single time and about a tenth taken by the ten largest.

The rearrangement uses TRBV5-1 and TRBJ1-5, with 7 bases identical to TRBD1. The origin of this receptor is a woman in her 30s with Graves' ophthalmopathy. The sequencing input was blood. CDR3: CASSNGVGTVLRPQHF. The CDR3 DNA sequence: TGCGCCAGCAGTAACGGAGTGGGGACAGTTTTAAGGCCCCAGCATTTT.